This TCR beta chain was documented in a study of shared clonotypes between healthy human individuals. Produced via immunoSEQ multiplex PCR; TCRdb's table is partial and in-frame only. The table shows about 2.4 million clones, with 90% to 95% occurring only once. Regarding this clone: Other DNA variants within this sample encode the same CDR3.

Trimming shortened V by 4 bases and J by 2 bases, and 8 bases separated the two germline ends. Germline lookup yields CDR1 MDHEN and CDR2 SYDVKM. The CDR3 covers 14 residues. This chain joins TRBV28 and TRBJ1-4, with D tentatively TRBD1 (6 bases). This sequence was found in a man younger than 35 in good health. Some clones in this sample may be carry-over from other donors' samples. Sequences were obtained from naive CD4+ T cells from PBMCs. Subset: CD45RA+ positively selected. Here the CDR3 reads CASSWGGTNEKLFF. For the CDR3, the DNA is TGTGCCAGCAGTTGGGGGGGCACTAATGAAAAACTGTTTTTT.